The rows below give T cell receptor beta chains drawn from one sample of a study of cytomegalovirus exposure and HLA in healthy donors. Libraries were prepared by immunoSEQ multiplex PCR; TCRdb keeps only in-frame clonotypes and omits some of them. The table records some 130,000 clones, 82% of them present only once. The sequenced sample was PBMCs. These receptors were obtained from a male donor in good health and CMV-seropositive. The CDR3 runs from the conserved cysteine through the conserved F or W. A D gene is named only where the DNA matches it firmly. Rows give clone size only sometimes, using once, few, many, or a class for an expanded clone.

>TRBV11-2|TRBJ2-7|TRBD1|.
TGTGCCAGCAGCTCTCCGGGACAGGCCACCTACGGGCAGTACTTC
CASSSPGQATYGQYF
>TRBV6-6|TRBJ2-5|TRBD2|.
TGTGCCAGCAGGGGAGCGGGGGGCGCAGAGACCCAGTACTTC
CASRGAGGAETQYF
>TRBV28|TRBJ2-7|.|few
TGTGCCAGCAGTTTGGGGAGAGAGAGCTCCTACGAGCAGTACTTC
CASSLGRESSYEQYF
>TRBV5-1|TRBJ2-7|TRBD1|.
TGCGCCAGCAGCCGGGGACAGGGGTTAGACTACGAGCAGTACTTC
CASSRGQGLDYEQYF
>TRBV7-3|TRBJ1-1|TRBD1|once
TGTGCCAGCAGCTCCCTTCCGGACAGGCTGGGAACTGAAGCTTTCTTT
CASSSLPDRLGTEAFF
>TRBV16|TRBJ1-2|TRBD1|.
TGTGCCAGCAGCCAATCCCCGACAGGGGGCCTTTATGGCTACACCTTC
CASSQSPTGGLYGYTF
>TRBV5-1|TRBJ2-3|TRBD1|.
TGCGCCAGCAGCCCCGCCTGGGGACAGGGGGCCAGGGATACGCAGTATTTT
CASSPAWGQGARDTQYF
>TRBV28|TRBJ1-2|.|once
TGTGCCAGCAGGAACTCAGGGGCCTATGGCTACACCTTC
CASRNSGAYGYTF
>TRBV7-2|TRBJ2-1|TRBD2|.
TGTGCCAGCAGCCAGTCGGGACTAGCGGGGAGATTTAACAATGAGCAGTTCTTC
CASSQSGLAGRFNNEQFF
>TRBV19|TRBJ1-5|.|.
TGTGCCAGTAGTAGGGGGGACGGAGATAGCAATCAGCCCCAGCATTTT
CASSRGDGDSNQPQHF
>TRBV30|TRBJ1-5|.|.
TGTGCCTGGAGCGTGAGGAGTAATCAGCCCCAGCATTTT
CAWSVRSNQPQHF
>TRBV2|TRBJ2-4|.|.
TGTGCCAGCAGTGCCGGGGGATACATTCAGTACTTC
CASSAGGYIQYF